A selection of T cell receptor beta chains follows, all from one sample in a study of neurological immune-mediated disorders. One entry per CDR3 protein results from TCRdb running MiXCR on the 5' RACE reads. The sample records fewer than 55,000 distinct CDR3 sequences, more than 5% being singletons. The sample consisted of CD4+ T cells from blood. The receptors here all came from a woman aged 35 to 49 in good health. Each CDR3 is given with its conserved first and last residue. D genes are given only for firm matches. Only part of the rows carry a size: once, few, many, or a class if the clone is expanded.

CDR3: CSALPGLAETSTDTQYF; DNA: TGCAGTGCGCTACCGGGACTAGCGGAAACTAGCACAGATACGCAGTATTTT; size: many; D: TRBD2; J: TRBJ2-3; V: TRBV20-1
CDR3: CASRDSTYEQYF; DNA: TGTGCCAGCCGGGACAGTACCTACGAGCAGTACTTC; size: few; D: TRBD1; J: TRBJ2-7; V: TRBV19
CDR3: CSVEGDFSYEQYF; DNA: TGCAGCGTTGAAGGGGACTTCTCCTACGAGCAGTACTTC; size: many; D: NA; J: TRBJ2-7; V: TRBV29-1
CDR3: CASNRQPNTGELFF; DNA: TGCGCCAGCAACCGGCAACCGAACACCGGGGAGCTGTTTTTT; size: many; D: NA; J: TRBJ2-2; V: TRBV5-1
CDR3: CASNTLGDTQYF; DNA: TGTGCCAGCAACACCCTGGGAGATACGCAGTATTTT; size: many; D: NA; J: TRBJ2-3; V: TRBV7-8
CDR3: CASSLVGQNTEAFF; DNA: TGCGCCAGCAGCTTGGTGGGGCAGAACACTGAAGCTTTCTTT; size: few; D: NA; J: TRBJ1-1; V: TRBV5-1
CDR3: CASSFGTGLREQYF; DNA: TGTGCCAGCAGCTTCGGGACAGGGCTGCGGGAGCAGTACTTC; size: many; D: TRBD1; J: TRBJ2-7; V: TRBV5-6
CDR3: CSARSGMEYNEQFF; DNA: TGCAGTGCCAGAAGCGGGATGGAGTACAATGAGCAGTTCTTC; size: many; D: TRBD2; J: TRBJ2-1; V: TRBV20-1
CDR3: CSASGLAKNYEQYF; DNA: TGCAGTGCTTCCGGACTAGCGAAGAATTACGAGCAGTACTTC; size: many; D: TRBD2; J: TRBJ2-7; V: TRBV20-1
CDR3: CSASGLAGADTQYF; DNA: TGCAGTGCTTCGGGACTAGCGGGAGCGGATACGCAGTATTTT; size: many; D: TRBD2; J: TRBJ2-3; V: TRBV20-1
CDR3: CASSLTSLVVTDTQYF; DNA: TGTGCCAGCAGTTTGACCTCTCTCGTGGTCACAGATACGCAGTATTTT; size: many; D: NA; J: TRBJ2-3; V: TRBV12-3/TRBV12-4
CDR3: CSARLLADEQYF; DNA: TGCAGTGCTCGTCTACTAGCGGACGAGCAGTACTTC; size: many; D: TRBD2; J: TRBJ2-7; V: TRBV20-1
CDR3: CSVTKAGSGEPQHF; DNA: TGCAGCGTCACCAAAGCAGGGTCCGGGGAGCCCCAGCATTTT; size: medium-sized; D: NA; J: TRBJ1-5; V: TRBV29-1
CDR3: CASSSRGRDYEQYF; DNA: TGTGCCAGCAGCTCTCGGGGGAGAGACTACGAGCAGTACTTC; size: many; D: NA; J: TRBJ2-7; V: TRBV3-1
CDR3: CATSRYGLALNEQYF; DNA: TGTGCCACCAGCAGGTACGGTCTAGCTCTCAACGAGCAGTACTTC; size: many; D: NA; J: TRBJ2-7; V: TRBV15
CDR3: CASSLGGVEDEQFF; DNA: TGCGCCAGCAGCTTGGGGGGGGTAGAGGATGAGCAGTTCTTC; size: many; D: NA; J: TRBJ2-1; V: TRBV5-1
CDR3: CSVGGAANEQFF; DNA: TGCAGCGTGGGAGGGGCAGCCAATGAGCAGTTCTTC; size: many; D: TRBD2; J: TRBJ2-1; V: TRBV29-1
CDR3: CASSTTGGEGIQYF; DNA: TGCGCCAGCAGCACAACAGGGGGCGAAGGCATTCAGTACTTC; size: many; D: TRBD1; J: TRBJ2-4; V: TRBV5-1
CDR3: CASSSGLASDTQYF; DNA: TGCGCCAGCAGCTCGGGACTAGCATCAGATACGCAGTATTTT; size: many; D: TRBD2; J: TRBJ2-3; V: TRBV5-1
CDR3: CSASLRDRPWDDEQYF; DNA: TGCAGTGCTAGCCTCCGGGACCGCCCATGGGACGACGAGCAGTACTTC; size: many; D: NA; J: TRBJ2-7; V: TRBV20-1
CDR3: CASSYLGSVGTDTQYF; DNA: TGTGCCAGCAGTTACCTTGGGAGCGTGGGCACAGATACGCAGTATTTT; size: many; D: NA; J: TRBJ2-3; V: TRBV6-5
CDR3: CASSLGGTRTDTQYF; DNA: TGTGCCAGCAGCTTAGGGGGTACCCGCACAGATACGCAGTATTTT; size: many; D: NA; J: TRBJ2-3; V: TRBV7-2
CDR3: CASTLIRGQGTEAFF; DNA: TGTGCCAGCACGCTAATCCGGGGCCAGGGCACTGAAGCTTTCTTT; size: many; D: NA; J: TRBJ1-1; V: TRBV2
CDR3: CASSRGSGTGGEQFF; DNA: TGTGCCAGCAGCAGAGGTTCCGGGACTGGCGGTGAGCAGTTCTTC; size: many; D: NA; J: TRBJ2-1; V: TRBV11-1
CDR3: CASSQVERGWPGANVLTF; DNA: TGTGCCAGCAGCCAAGTCGAGCGGGGTTGGCCTGGGGCCAACGTCCTGACTTTC; size: few; D: TRBD2; J: TRBJ2-6; V: TRBV3-1
CDR3: CASSLDGTSGSDEQFF; DNA: TGCGCCAGCAGCTTGGACGGGACTAGCGGGAGCGATGAGCAGTTCTTC; size: few; D: TRBD2; J: TRBJ2-1; V: TRBV5-1
CDR3: CASSSGQGVYNEQFF; DNA: TGTGCCAGCAGCAGCGGACAGGGCGTCTACAATGAGCAGTTCTTC; size: many; D: TRBD1; J: TRBJ2-1; V: TRBV11-1
CDR3: CASSYSVPGAGGNTIYF; DNA: TGTGCCAGCAGTTACTCGGTGCCGGGGGCGGGCGGAAACACCATATATTTT; size: many; D: NA; J: TRBJ1-3; V: TRBV6-5
CDR3: CASRRQGNTGELFF; DNA: TGTGCCAGCAGACGACAGGGGAACACCGGGGAGCTGTTTTTT; size: few; D: TRBD1; J: TRBJ2-2; V: TRBV5-4
CDR3: CASAASGSGDTQYF; DNA: TGCGCCAGCGCCGCTAGCGGGAGCGGGGATACGCAGTATTTT; size: many; D: TRBD2; J: TRBJ2-3; V: TRBV5-1
CDR3: CSVGHPETQYF; DNA: TGCAGCGTTGGACATCCGGAGACCCAGTACTTC; size: many; D: NA; J: TRBJ2-5; V: TRBV29-1
CDR3: CASSPTPGRAYEQYF; DNA: TGCGCCAGCAGCCCTACTCCAGGGCGCGCCTACGAGCAGTACTTC; size: many; D: NA; J: TRBJ2-7; V: TRBV5-1
CDR3: CASTPIAAGELFF; DNA: TGTGCCAGCACCCCTATCGCGGCCGGGGAGCTGTTTTTT; size: many; D: NA; J: TRBJ2-2; V: TRBV21-1
CDR3: CASRLRGPGDTQYF; DNA: TGTGCCAGCAGGTTGAGAGGGCCCGGTGATACGCAGTATTTT; size: many; D: NA; J: TRBJ2-3; V: TRBV5-6
CDR3: CASSSLLRTDTQYF; DNA: TGTGCCAGCAGTTCGCTCTTGAGGACAGATACGCAGTATTTT; size: many; D: NA; J: TRBJ2-3; V: TRBV12-3/TRBV12-4
CDR3: CASSSGTGLDEQYF; DNA: TGTGCCAGCAGTTCCGGGACAGGGCTAGACGAGCAGTACTTC; size: many; D: TRBD1; J: TRBJ2-7; V: TRBV28
CDR3: CASSSHTPAGDTGELFF; DNA: TGTGCCAGCAGCTCCCACACCCCGGCGGGAGACACCGGGGAGCTGTTTTTT; size: NA; D: TRBD2; J: TRBJ2-2; V: TRBV7-3
CDR3: CATRSQGTTGELFF; DNA: TGTGCCACCAGATCTCAGGGTACAACCGGGGAGCTGTTTTTT; size: many; D: NA; J: TRBJ2-2; V: TRBV24-1
CDR3: CSARAETGRYEQYF; DNA: TGCAGTGCTAGAGCAGAGACAGGGAGATACGAGCAGTACTTC; size: many; D: TRBD1; J: TRBJ2-7; V: TRBV20-1
CDR3: CASSEQDEQYF; DNA: TGCGCCAGCAGTGAACAGGACGAGCAGTACTTC; size: many; D: NA; J: TRBJ2-7; V: TRBV5-1
CDR3: CASTHASRVVTEAFF; DNA: TGTGCCAGCACGCACGCCTCCAGGGTAGTGACTGAAGCTTTCTTT; size: many; D: NA; J: TRBJ1-1; V: TRBV21-1
CDR3: CASSPAFSGRNYNEQFF; DNA: TGTGCCAGCAGCCCTGCATTTAGCGGGAGAAACTACAATGAGCAGTTCTTC; size: NA; D: TRBD2; J: TRBJ2-1; V: TRBV28
CDR3: CASSFQGWGANVLTF; DNA: TGTGCCAGCAGTTTTCAGGGTTGGGGGGCCAACGTCCTGACTTTC; size: NA; D: NA; J: TRBJ2-6; V: TRBV28